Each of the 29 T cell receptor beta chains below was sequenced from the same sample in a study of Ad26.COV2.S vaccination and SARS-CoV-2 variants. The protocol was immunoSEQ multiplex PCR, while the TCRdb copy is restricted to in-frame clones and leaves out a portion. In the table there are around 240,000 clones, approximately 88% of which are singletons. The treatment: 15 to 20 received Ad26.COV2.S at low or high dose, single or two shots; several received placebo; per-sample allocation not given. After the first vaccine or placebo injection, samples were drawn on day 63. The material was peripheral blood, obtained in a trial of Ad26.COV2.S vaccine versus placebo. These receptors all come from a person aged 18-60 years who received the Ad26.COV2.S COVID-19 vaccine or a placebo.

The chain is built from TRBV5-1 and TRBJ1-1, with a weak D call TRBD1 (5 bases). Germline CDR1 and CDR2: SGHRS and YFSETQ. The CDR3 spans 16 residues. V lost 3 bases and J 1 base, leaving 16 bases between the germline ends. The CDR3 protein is CASSSGISRGNTEAFF. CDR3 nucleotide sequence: TGCGCCAGCAGCTCCGGGATATCAAGGGGGAACACTGAAGCTTTCTTT.

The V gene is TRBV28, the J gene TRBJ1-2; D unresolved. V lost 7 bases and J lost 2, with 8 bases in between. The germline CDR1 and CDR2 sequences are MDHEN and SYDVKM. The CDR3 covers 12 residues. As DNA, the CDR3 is TGTGCCAGCAAACGCGTAAACTATGGCTACACCTTC. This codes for CASKRVNYGYTF.

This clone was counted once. In nucleotides, the CDR3 is TGTGCCATCAGTCTAAAGGGGCAGGTCACAGATACGCAGTATTTT. Protein product: CAISLKGQVTDTQYF. The V call is TRBV10-3, the J call TRBJ2-3; a possible D gene is TRBD1 (5 bases). V was trimmed by 5 bases and J by 2 bases, leaving 14 bases between them. The CDR3 consists of 15 residues. CDR1 is ENHRY, CDR2 SYGVKD, per germline.

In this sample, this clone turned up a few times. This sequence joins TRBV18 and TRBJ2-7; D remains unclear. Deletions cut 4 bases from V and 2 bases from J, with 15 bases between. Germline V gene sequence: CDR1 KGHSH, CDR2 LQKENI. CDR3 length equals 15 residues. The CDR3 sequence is CASSQELQQTYEQYF. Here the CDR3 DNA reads TGTGCCAGCTCACAAGAGCTTCAGCAGACCTACGAGCAGTACTTC.

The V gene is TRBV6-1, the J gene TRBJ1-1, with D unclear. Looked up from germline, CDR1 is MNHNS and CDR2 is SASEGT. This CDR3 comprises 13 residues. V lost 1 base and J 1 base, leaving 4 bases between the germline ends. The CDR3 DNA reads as TGTGCCAGCAGTGAAGGGGAGAACACTGAAGCTTTCTTT. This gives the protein CASSEGENTEAFF.

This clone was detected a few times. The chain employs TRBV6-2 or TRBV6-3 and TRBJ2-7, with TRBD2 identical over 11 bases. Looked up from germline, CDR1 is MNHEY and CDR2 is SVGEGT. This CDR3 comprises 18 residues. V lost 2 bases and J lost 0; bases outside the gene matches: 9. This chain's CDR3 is CASSYLLAGGHYSYEQYF. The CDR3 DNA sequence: TGTGCCAGCAGTTACCTCCTAGCGGGGGGCCACTACTCCTACGAGCAGTACTTC.

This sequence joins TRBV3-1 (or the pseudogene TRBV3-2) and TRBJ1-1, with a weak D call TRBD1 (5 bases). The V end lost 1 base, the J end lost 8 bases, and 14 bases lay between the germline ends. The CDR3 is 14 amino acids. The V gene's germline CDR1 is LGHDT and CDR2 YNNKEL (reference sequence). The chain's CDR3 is CASSQVGWGREAFF. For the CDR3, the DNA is TGTGCCAGCAGCCAAGTCGGTTGGGGGAGGGAAGCTTTCTTT.

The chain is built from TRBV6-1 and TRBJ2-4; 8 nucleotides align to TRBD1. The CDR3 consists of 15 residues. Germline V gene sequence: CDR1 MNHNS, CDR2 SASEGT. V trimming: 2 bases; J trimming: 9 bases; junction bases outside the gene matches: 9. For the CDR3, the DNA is TGTGCCAGCAGTGAAAAAGGCGGGACAGGAAGCATTCAGTACTTC. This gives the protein CASSEKGGTGSIQYF.

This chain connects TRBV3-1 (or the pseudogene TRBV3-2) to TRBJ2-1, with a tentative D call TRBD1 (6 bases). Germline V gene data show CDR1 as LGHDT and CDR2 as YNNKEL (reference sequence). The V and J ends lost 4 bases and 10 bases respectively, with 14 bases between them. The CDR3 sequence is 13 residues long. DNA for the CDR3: TGTGCCAGCAGCCTCTACACAGGGTTCGAGCAGTTCTTC. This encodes CASSLYTGFEQFF.

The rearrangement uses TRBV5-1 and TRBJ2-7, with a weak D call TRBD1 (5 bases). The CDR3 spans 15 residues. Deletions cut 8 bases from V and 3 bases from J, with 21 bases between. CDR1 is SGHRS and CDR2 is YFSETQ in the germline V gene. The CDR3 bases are TGCGCCAGTAAAACAATCACCGACAGCTACTACGAGCAGTACTTC. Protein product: CASKTITDSYYEQYF.

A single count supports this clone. CDR3 amino acids: CASSAHPQGATNEKLFF. Here the CDR3 DNA reads TGTGCCAGCAGTGCCCACCCACAGGGGGCAACTAATGAAAAACTGTTTTTT. The rearrangement joins TRBV6-1 to TRBJ1-4; the match to TRBD1 covers 8 bases. The CDR3 consists of 17 residues. In germline, CDR1 is MNHNS, CDR2 SASEGT. The junction had 7 bases not matched to a gene; V was cut back by 4 bases and J by 0 bases.

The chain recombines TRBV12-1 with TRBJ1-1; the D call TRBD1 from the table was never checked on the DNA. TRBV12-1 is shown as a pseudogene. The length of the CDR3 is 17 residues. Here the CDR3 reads CASSSAHTGHTNTEAFF. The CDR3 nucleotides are TGTGCCAGCAGCTCAGCTCACACAGGGCACACGAACACTGAAGCTTTCTTT.

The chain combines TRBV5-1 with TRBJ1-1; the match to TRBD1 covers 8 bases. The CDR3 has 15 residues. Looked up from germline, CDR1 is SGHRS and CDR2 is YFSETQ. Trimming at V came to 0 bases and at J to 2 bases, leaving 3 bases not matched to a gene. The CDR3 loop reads CASSLAQGVNTEAFF. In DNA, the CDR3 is TGCGCCAGCAGCTTGGCACAGGGGGTCAACACTGAAGCTTTCTTT. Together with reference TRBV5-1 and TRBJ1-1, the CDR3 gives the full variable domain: KAGVTQTPRYLIKTRGQQVTLSCSPISGHRSVSWYQQTPGQGLQFLFEYFSETQRNKGNFPGRFSGRQFSNSRSEMNVSTLELGDSALYLCASSLAQGVNTEAFFGQGTRLTVV.

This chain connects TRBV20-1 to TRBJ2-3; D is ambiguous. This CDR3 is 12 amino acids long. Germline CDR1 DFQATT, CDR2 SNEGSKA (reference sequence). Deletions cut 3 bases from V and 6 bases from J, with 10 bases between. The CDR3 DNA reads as TGCAGTGCTAGTCTAACAGAGGATACGCAGTATTTT. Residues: CSASLTEDTQYF.

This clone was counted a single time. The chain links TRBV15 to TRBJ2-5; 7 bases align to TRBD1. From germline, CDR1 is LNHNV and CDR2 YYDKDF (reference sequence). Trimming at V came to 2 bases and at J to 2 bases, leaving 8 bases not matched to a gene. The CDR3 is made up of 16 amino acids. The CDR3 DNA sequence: TGTGCCACCAGCAGACTATTGGGACAGTTACAAGAGACCCAGTACTTC. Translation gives CATSRLLGQLQETQYF.

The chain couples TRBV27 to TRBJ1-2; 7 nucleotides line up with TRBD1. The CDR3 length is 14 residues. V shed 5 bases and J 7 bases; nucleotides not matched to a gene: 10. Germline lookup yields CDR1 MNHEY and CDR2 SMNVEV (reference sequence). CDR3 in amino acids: CASSETGVSGGYTF. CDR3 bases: TGTGCCAGCAGTGAAACAGGGGTAAGCGGTGGCTACACCTTC.

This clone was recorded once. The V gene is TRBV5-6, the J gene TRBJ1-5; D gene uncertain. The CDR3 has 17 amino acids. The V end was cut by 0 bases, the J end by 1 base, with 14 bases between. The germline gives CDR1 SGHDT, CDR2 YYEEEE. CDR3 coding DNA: TGTGCCAGCAGCTTGGGTCCCAGGCCGCCGAGCAATCAGCCCCAGCATTTT. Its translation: CASSLGPRPPSNQPQHF. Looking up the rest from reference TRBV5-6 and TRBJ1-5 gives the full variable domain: DAGVTQSPTHLIKTRGQQVTLRCSPKSGHDTVSWYQQALGQGPQFIFQYYEEEERQRGNFPDRFSGHQFPNYSSELNVNALLLGDSALYLCASSLGPRPPSNQPQHFGDGTRLSIL.

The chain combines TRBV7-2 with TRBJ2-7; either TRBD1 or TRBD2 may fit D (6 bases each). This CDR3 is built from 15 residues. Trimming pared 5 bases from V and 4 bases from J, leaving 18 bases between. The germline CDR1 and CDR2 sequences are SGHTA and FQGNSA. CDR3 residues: CASSQGRGRSYEQYF. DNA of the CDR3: TGTGCCAGCAGCCAGGGACGGGGGCGTTCATACGAGCAGTACTTC.

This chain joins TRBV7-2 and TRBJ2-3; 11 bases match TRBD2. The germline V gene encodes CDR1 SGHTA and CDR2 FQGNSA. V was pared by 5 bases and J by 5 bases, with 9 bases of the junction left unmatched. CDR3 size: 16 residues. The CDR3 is CASSPRLAGSRDTQYF. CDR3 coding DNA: TGTGCCAGCAGCCCCAGACTAGCGGGAAGTAGAGATACGCAGTATTTT.

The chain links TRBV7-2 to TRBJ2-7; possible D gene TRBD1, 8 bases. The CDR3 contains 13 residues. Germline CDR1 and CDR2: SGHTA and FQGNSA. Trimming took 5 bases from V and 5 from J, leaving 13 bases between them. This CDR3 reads CASSEQGGDEQYF. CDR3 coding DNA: TGTGCCAGCAGCGAACAGGGGGGGGACGAGCAGTACTTC.

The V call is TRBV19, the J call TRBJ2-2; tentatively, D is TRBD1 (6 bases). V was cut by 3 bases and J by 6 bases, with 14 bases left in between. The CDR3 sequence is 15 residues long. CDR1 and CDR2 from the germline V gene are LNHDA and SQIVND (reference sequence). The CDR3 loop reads CASSMDRLRAGELFF. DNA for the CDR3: TGTGCCAGTAGTATGGACAGATTAAGGGCCGGGGAGCTGTTTTTT.

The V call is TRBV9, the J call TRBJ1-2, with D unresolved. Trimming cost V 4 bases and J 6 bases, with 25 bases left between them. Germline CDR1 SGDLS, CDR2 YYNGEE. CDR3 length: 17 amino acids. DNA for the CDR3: TGTGCCAGCAGCATAACAGCTTCCTATGGGGAGTTTAATGGCTACACCTTC. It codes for CASSITASYGEFNGYTF.

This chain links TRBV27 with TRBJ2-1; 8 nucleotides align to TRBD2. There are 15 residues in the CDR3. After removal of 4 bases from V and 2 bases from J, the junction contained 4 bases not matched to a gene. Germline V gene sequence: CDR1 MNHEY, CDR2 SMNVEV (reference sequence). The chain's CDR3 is CASSSSGGTYNEQFF. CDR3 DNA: TGTGCCAGCAGTTCGAGCGGGGGAACCTACAATGAGCAGTTCTTC.

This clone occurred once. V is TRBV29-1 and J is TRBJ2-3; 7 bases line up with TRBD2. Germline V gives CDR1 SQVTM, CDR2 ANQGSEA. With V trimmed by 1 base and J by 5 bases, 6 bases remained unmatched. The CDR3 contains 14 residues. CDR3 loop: CSVEGWEGLDTQYF. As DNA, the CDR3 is TGCAGCGTTGAAGGGTGGGAGGGATTAGATACGCAGTATTTT.

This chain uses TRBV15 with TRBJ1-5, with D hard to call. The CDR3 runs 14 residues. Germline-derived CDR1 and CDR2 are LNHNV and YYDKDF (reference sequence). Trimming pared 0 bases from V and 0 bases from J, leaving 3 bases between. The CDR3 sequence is CATSRDNSNQPQHF. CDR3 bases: TGTGCCACCAGCAGAGATAATAGCAATCAGCCCCAGCATTTT.

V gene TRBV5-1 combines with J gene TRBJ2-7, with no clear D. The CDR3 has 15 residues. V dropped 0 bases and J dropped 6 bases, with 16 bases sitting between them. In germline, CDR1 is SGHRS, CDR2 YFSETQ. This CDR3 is CASSLGLVRVREQYF. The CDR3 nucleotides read TGCGCCAGCAGCTTGGGATTAGTTCGCGTCCGCGAGCAGTACTTC. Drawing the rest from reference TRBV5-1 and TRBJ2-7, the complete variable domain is KAGVTQTPRYLIKTRGQQVTLSCSPISGHRSVSWYQQTPGQGLQFLFEYFSETQRNKGNFPGRFSGRQFSNSRSEMNVSTLELGDSALYLCASSLGLVRVREQYFGPGTRLTVT.

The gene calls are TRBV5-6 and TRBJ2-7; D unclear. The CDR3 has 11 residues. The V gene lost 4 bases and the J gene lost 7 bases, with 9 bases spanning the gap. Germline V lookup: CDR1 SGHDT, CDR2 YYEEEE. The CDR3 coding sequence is TGTGCCAGCAGCAGTATACAGGAGCAGTACTTC. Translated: CASSSIQEQYF.

CDR3 residues: CASSSRWRDGYTF. As DNA, the CDR3 is TGTGCCAGCAGCTCCAGGTGGAGGGACGGCTACACCTTC. The chain has TRBV7-2 and TRBJ1-2; perhaps TRBD1 as D (5 bases). From germline, CDR1 is SGHTA and CDR2 FQGNSA. Trimming cost V 4 bases and J 8 bases, with 14 bases left between them. The CDR3 sequence is 13 residues long.

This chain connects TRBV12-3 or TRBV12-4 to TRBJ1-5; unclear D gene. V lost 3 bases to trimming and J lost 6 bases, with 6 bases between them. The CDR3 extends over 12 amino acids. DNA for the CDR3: TGTGCCAGCAGTTTTGGGTTTCAGCCCCAGCATTTT. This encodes CASSFGFQPQHF.